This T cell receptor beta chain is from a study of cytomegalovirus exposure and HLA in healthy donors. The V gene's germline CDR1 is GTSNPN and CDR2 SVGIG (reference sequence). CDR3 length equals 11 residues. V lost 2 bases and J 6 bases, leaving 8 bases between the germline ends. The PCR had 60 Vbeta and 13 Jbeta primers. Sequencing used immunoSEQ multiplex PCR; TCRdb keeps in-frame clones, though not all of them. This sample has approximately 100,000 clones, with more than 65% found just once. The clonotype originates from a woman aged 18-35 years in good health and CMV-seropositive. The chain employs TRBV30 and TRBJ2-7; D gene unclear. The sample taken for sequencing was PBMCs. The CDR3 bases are TGTGCCTGGAGTCCCCCGGGCGAGCAGTACTTC. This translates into CAWSPPGEQYF.